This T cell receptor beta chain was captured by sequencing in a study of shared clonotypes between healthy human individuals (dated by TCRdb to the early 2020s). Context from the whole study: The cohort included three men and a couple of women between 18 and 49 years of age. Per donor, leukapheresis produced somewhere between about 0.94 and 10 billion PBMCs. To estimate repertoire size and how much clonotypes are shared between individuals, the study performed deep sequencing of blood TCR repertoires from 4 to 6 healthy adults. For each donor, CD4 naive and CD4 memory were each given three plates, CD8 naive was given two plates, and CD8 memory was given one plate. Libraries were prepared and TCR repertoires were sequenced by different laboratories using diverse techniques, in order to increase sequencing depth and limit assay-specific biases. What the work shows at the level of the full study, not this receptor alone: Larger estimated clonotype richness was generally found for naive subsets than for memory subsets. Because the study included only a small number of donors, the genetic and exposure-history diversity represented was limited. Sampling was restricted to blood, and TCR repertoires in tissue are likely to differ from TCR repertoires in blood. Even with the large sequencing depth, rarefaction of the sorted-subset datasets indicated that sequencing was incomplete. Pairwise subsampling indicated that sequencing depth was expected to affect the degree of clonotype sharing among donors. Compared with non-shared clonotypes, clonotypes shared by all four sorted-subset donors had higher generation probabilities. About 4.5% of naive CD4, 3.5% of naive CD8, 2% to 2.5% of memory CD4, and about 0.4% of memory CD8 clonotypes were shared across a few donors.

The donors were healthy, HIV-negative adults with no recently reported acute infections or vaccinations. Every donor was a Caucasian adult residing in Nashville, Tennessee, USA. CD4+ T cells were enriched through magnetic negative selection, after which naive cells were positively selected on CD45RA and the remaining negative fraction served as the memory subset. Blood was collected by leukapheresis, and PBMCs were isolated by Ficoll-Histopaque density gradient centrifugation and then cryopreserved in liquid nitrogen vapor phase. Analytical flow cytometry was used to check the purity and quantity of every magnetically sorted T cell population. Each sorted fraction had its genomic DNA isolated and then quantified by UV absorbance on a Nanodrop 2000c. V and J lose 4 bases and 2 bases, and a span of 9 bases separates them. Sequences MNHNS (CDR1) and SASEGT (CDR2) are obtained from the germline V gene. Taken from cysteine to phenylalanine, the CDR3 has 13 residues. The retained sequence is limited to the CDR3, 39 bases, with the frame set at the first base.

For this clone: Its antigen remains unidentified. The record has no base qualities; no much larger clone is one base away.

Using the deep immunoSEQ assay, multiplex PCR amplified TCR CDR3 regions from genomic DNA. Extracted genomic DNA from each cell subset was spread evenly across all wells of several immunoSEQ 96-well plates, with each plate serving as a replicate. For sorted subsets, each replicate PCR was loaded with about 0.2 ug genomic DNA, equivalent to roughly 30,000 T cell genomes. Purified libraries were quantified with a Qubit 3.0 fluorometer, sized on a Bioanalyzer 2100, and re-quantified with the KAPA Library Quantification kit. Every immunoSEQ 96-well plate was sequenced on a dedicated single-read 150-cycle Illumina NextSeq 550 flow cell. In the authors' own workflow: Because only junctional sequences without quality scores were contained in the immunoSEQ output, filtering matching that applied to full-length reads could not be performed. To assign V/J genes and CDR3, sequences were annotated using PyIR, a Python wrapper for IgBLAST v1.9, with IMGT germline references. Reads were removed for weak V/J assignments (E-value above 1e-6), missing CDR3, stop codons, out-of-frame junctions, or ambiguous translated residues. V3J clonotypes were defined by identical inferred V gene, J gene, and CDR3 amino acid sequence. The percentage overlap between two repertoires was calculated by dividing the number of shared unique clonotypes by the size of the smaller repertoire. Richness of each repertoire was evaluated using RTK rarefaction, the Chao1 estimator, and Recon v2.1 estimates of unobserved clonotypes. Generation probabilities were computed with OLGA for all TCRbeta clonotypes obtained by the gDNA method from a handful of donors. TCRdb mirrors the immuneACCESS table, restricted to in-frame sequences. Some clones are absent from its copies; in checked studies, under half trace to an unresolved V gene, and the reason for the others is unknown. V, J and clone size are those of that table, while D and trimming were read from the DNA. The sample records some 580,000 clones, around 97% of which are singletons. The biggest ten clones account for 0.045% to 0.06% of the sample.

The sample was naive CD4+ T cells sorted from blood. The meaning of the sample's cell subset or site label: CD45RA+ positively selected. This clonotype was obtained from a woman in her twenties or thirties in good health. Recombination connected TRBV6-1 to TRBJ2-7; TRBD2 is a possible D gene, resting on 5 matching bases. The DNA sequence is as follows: TGTGCCAGCAGTGTCAGCGGAACCTACGAGCAGTACTTC. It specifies CASSVSGTYEQYF.